This entry lists 32 T cell receptor beta chains sequenced from one sample in a study of early T cells in non-severe SARS-CoV-2 infection. TCRdb re-derived calls from the 5' RACE reads in MiXCR, one entry per CDR3 protein. The sample has over 75,000 distinct CDR3 sequences; less than 15% are singletons. Sequenced: whole blood. The source is an adult who was a healthcare worker with PCR-confirmed SARS-CoV-2 infection or an uninfected control (not recorded which).

The chain is built from TRBV24-1 and TRBJ2-1; D unclear. The germline V gene has CDR1 KGHDR and CDR2 SFDVKD. There are 16 residues in the CDR3. The germline V and J ends were trimmed by 5 bases and 5 bases, with 18 bases remaining between them. CDR3 sequence reads: CATSGVVGLGHNEQFF. As DNA, the CDR3 is TGTGCCACCAGTGGGGTTGTAGGGTTAGGCCACAATGAGCAGTTCTTC.

This clonotype came up a few times. This chain connects TRBV6-2 or TRBV6-3 to TRBJ2-1, with 7 bases matching TRBD2. The trim removed 6 bases at V and 6 bases at J, leaving 11 bases unmatched. This CDR3 has 15 amino acids. Germline CDR1 reads MNHEY; CDR2 reads SVGEGT. CDR3 amino acids: CASSPPSAGSNEQFF. CDR3 DNA sequence: TGTGCCAGCAGCCCCCCTTCAGCGGGGAGCAATGAGCAGTTCTTC.

This clonotype occurred a few times. V is TRBV2 and J is TRBJ2-1, with D perhaps TRBD1 (5 bases). The CDR3 is 13 amino acids. Per germline, CDR1 SNHLY and CDR2 FYNNEI. Trimming removed 6 bases from V and 9 bases from J, with 15 bases in between. CDR3 protein: CASRGAVRVEQFF. The CDR3 DNA is TGTGCCAGCAGAGGGGCAGTTCGGGTTGAGCAGTTCTTC.

This clonotype was seen more than once but under ten times. The rearrangement links TRBV20-1 to TRBJ2-5; TRBD2 agrees at 9 bases. In germline, CDR1 is DFQATT, CDR2 SNEGSKA (reference sequence). With 4 bases clipped from V and 2 bases from J, the junction kept 2 bases outside the gene matches. This CDR3 contains 13 residues. CDR3 bases: TGCAGTGCTATTCTAGCGGGACAAGAGACCCAGTACTTC. Amino acids: CSAILAGQETQYF.

This clonotype was seen a few times. The chain joins TRBV28 to TRBJ2-7; D ambiguous. Trimming shortened V by 1 base and J by 0 bases, and 13 bases separated the two germline ends. Looked up from germline, CDR1 is MDHEN and CDR2 is SYDVKM. This CDR3 is 16 amino acids long. The CDR3 DNA reads as TGTGCCAGCAGTTTATTCGGTAATCTCGGCTCCTACGAGCAGTACTTC. Residues: CASSLFGNLGSYEQYF.

Many counts were recorded for this clonotype. This sequence joins TRBV7-9 and TRBJ2-1; D is unclear. This CDR3 comprises 15 residues. V shed 5 bases and J shed 0 bases, with 11 bases lying between them. Germline V gives CDR1 SEHNR, CDR2 FQNEAQ (reference sequence). In DNA, the CDR3 is TGTGCCAGCAGCCCCTACGGTAGCTCCTACAATGAGCAGTTCTTC. Protein: CASSPYGSSYNEQFF. Filled out from reference TRBV7-9 and TRBJ2-1, the complete variable domain reads DTGVSQNPRHKITKRGQNVTFRCDPISEHNRLYWYRQTLGQGPEFLTYFQNEAQLEKSRLLSDRFSAERPKGSFSTLEIQRTEQGDSAMYLCASSPYGSSYNEQFFGPGTRLTVL.

This clonotype came up many times. The chain carries TRBV7-2 and TRBJ2-1; a possible D gene is TRBD2 (7 bases). The length of the CDR3 is 17 residues. Trimming took off 1 base at V and 7 bases at J, with 20 bases between the two ends. The germline V gene encodes CDR1 SGHTA and CDR2 FQGNSA. In DNA form, the CDR3 reads TGTGCCAGCAGCTTAGTGGCTAGCCGGGGGGCTCGGAATGAGCAGTTCTTC. Amino acids: CASSLVASRGARNEQFF.

CDR3 bases: TGCAGTGCTAGGCATAGCGGGGGGGTAGCTGATGAGCAGTTCTTC. It is translated as CSARHSGGVADEQFF. The chain employs TRBV20-1 and TRBJ2-1; 11 bases fit TRBD2. CDR3 length equals 15 residues. Germline V gene data show CDR1 as DFQATT and CDR2 as SNEGSKA (reference sequence). The V gene end was trimmed by 3 bases and the J gene end by 8 bases; junction bases not matched to a gene: 9.

To note about this clonotype: Possible read error: a much larger clone is one base away. V and J are TRBV28 and TRBJ2-5; D possibly corresponds to TRBD2 (6 bases). The length of the CDR3 is 15 residues. V lost 9 bases and J lost 1, with 18 bases in between. Germline lookup yields CDR1 MDHEN and CDR2 SYDVKM. Written as DNA, the CDR3 is TGTGCCAGAAAACGGGGTGGAGGGACCCAAGAGACCCAGTACTTC. Residues: CARKRGGGTQETQYF.

This clonotype was detected ten times or more. This chain joins TRBV20-1 and TRBJ2-1, with a tentative D call TRBD1 (6 bases). Trimming pared 3 bases from V and 2 bases from J, leaving 8 bases between. Germline V gives CDR1 DFQATT, CDR2 SNEGSKA (reference sequence). The CDR3 has 13 amino acids. The CDR3 nucleotides are TGCAGTGCTAGGGACAGTGCCTACAATGAGCAGTTCTTC. It yields the protein CSARDSAYNEQFF.

The rearrangement links TRBV6-6 to TRBJ2-5; D may be TRBD1 (6 bases). Trimming removed 0 bases from V and 5 bases from J, with 16 bases in between. This CDR3 region has 16 residues. Germline CDR1 MNHNY, CDR2 SVGAGI (reference sequence). The CDR3 loop is CASSYSKGGGGETQYF. The CDR3 DNA sequence: TGTGCCAGCAGTTACTCGAAAGGTGGGGGCGGCGAGACCCAGTACTTC.

The chain has TRBV7-9 and TRBJ2-7, with TRBD2 identical over 8 bases. The germline CDR1 and CDR2 sequences are SEHNR and FQNEAQ (reference sequence). V shed 0 bases, J shed 3 bases, and the junction held 13 bases outside the gene matches. CDR3 length equals 18 residues. CDR3 sequence reads: CASSLASAGTRFLYEQYF. The DNA for the CDR3 is TGTGCCAGCAGCTTAGCATCAGCCGGGACTAGGTTTCTCTACGAGCAGTACTTC.

The table lists this clonotype with a few counts. This CDR3 reads CASSLGDQETQYF. CDR3 coding DNA: TGTGCCAGCAGCTTGGGGGACCAAGAGACCCAGTACTTC. The chain has TRBV5-4 and TRBJ2-5; D unclear. With 0 bases removed from V and 0 bases from J, the gap between germline ends came to 3 bases. Germline V gene data show CDR1 as SGHNT and CDR2 as YYREEE (reference sequence). This CDR3 comprises 13 residues. Full variable domain (missing parts from reference TRBV5-4 and TRBJ2-5): ETGVTQSPTHLIKTRGQQVTLRCSSQSGHNTVSWYQQALGQGPQFIFQYYREEENGRGNFPPRFSGLQFPNYSSELNVNALELDDSALYLCASSLGDQETQYFGPGTRLLVL.

This clonotype has just a few counts. The rearrangement links TRBV11-2 to TRBJ2-2; 11 positions agree with TRBD2. Per the germline V gene, CDR1 is SGHAT and CDR2 is FQNNGV. This CDR3 region has 16 residues. J lost 4 bases, V lost 2 bases, and 3 bases had no gene match. The DNA for the CDR3 is TGTGCCAGCAGCTTACTACTAGCGGGGGCCACCGGGGAGCTGTTTTTT. Translation gives CASSLLLAGATGELFF.

The rearrangement uses TRBV20-1 and TRBJ1-5, with a tentative D call TRBD1 (5 bases). The length of the CDR3 is 14 residues. Trimming pared 3 bases from V and 7 bases from J, leaving 16 bases between. Germline V gene lookup returns CDR1 DFQATT and CDR2 SNEGSKA (reference sequence). DNA of the CDR3: TGCAGTGCTAGGCCCAGGGTGTTGAGACAGCCCCAGCATTTT. This codes for CSARPRVLRQPQHF.

Note on this clonotype: The junction departs from the called germline gene at one end, perhaps through a read error. The chain has TRBV7-7 and TRBJ2-5, with D perhaps matching TRBD2 (5 bases). The germline gives CDR1 SSHAT, CDR2 FNYEAQ (reference sequence). The CDR3 contains 13 residues. CDR3: CASSLGSGETQYF. The CDR3 DNA reads as TGTGCTAGCAGCTTGGGCAGCGGAGAGACCCAGTACTTC.

In its sample, this clonotype was seen a few times. This chain uses TRBV2 with TRBJ2-2; possibly TRBD1 or TRBD2 for D (5 bases each). Trimming left V 7 bases short and J 0 bases short, with 15 bases between. Germline values: CDR1 SNHLY, CDR2 FYNNEI. The CDR3 extends over 16 amino acids. CDR3 region: CASTGSGRSNTGELFF. The CDR3 nucleotides read TGTGCCAGCACTGGCTCGGGACGTTCGAACACCGGGGAGCTGTTTTTT.

This clonotype was recorded a few times. The V gene is TRBV20-1, the J gene TRBJ2-7; no clear D gene. The V gene lost 2 bases and the J gene lost 0 bases, with 8 bases spanning the gap. This CDR3 is built from 13 residues. Germline loops: CDR1 DFQATT, CDR2 SNEGSKA (reference sequence). The CDR3 reads CSARNVNSYEQYF. The DNA of the CDR3 is TGCAGTGCTAGAAACGTCAACTCCTACGAGCAGTACTTC.

CDR3 in DNA: TGCAGTGCTAGCGGCGGGATCGAGCAGTACTTC. Amino acid sequence: CSASGGIEQYF. The rearrangement uses TRBV20-1 and TRBJ2-7; a possible D gene is TRBD2 (6 bases). Germline loops: CDR1 DFQATT, CDR2 SNEGSKA (reference sequence). V was shortened by 3 bases and J by 6 bases, with 9 bases between the two germline ends. The CDR3 sequence is 11 residues long.

The rearrangement uses TRBV4-1 and TRBJ2-2; 8 nucleotides agree with TRBD1. The germline V gene has CDR1 MGHRA and CDR2 YSYEKL. The CDR3 sequence is 15 residues long. After removal of 4 bases from V and 6 bases from J, the junction contained 7 bases not matched to a gene. The CDR3 is CASSPHTGGSGELFF. CDR3 nucleotide sequence: TGCGCCAGCAGCCCTCATACAGGGGGGTCCGGGGAGCTGTTTTTT.

The chain is built from TRBV5-4 and TRBJ2-3; D might be TRBD1 (5 bases). Germline V gives CDR1 SGHNT, CDR2 YYREEE (reference sequence). The V gene lost 1 base and the J gene lost 5 bases, with 11 bases spanning the gap. The CDR3 length is 14 residues. The CDR3 is CASSLSSGRDTQYF. Here the CDR3 DNA reads TGTGCCAGCAGCTTGTCATCAGGGCGAGATACGCAGTATTTT. The whole variable domain, filled in from reference TRBV5-4 and TRBJ2-3, reads ETGVTQSPTHLIKTRGQQVTLRCSSQSGHNTVSWYQQALGQGPQFIFQYYREEENGRGNFPPRFSGLQFPNYSSELNVNALELDDSALYLCASSLSSGRDTQYFGPGTRLTVL.

There are many counts of this clonotype. The V gene is TRBV24-1, the J gene TRBJ1-5; D possibly corresponds to TRBD1 (6 bases). The length of the CDR3 is 13 residues. Trimming took off 11 bases at V and 1 base at J, with 11 bases between the two ends. Per the germline V gene, CDR1 is KGHDR and CDR2 is SFDVKD. The CDR3 loop reads CAIGGQSNQPQHF. CDR3 coding DNA: TGTGCCATCGGGGGGCAGAGCAATCAGCCCCAGCATTTT.

There are a few counts of this clonotype. The V and J genes are TRBV12-3 or TRBV12-4 and TRBJ1-5, with D possibly TRBD1 on 6 matching bases. The CDR3 contains 12 residues. The ends were cut back, 4 bases at V and 14 bases at J, with 15 bases in the middle. CDR3 residues: CASSSAQGREHF. DNA of the CDR3: TGTGCCAGCAGTTCCGCACAGGGACGGGAGCATTTT.

The chain has TRBV7-6 and TRBJ2-7; D gene uncertain. This CDR3 region has 14 residues. The V end lost 2 bases, the J end lost 1 base, and 9 bases lay between the germline ends. Germline V lookup: CDR1 SGHVS, CDR2 FNYEAQ. The CDR3 loop is CASSLREQSYEQYF. The CDR3 DNA sequence: TGTGCCAGCAGCTTAAGGGAACAATCCTACGAGCAGTACTTC.

Comments on this clonotype: A read error may produce the germline difference seen at one junction end. The chain joins TRBV5-5 to TRBJ2-7; 7 bases match TRBD1. Germline-derived CDR1 and CDR2 are SGHKS and YYEKEE (reference sequence). The CDR3 spans 14 residues. The CDR3 loop is CASRLGQSSYEQYF. For the CDR3, the DNA is TGTGCCAGCAGATTGGGACAGAGCTCCTACGAGCAGTACTTC.

This clonotype was found a few times. The rearrangement links TRBV6-6 to TRBJ1-4, with 9 bases fitting TRBD1. The CDR3 loop spans 13 amino acids. CDR1 is MNHNY and CDR2 is SVGAGI in the germline V gene (reference sequence). V lost 4 bases, J lost 8 bases, and 2 bases stayed unmatched. CDR3 sequence (DNA): TGTGCCAGCAGTTGGGACAGGGTGGAAAAACTGTTTTTT. Translating it yields CASSWDRVEKLFF.

The chain recombines TRBV7-9 with TRBJ2-1; D may be TRBD1 or TRBD2 (5 bases each). The CDR3 covers 14 residues. CDR1 and CDR2 (germline): SEHNR, FQNEAQ (reference sequence). Deletions cut 6 bases from V and 9 bases from J, with 18 bases between. In DNA, the CDR3 is TGTGCCAGCAGTCCCAGGACGGGACCCGGTGAGCAGTTCTTC. Translation gives CASSPRTGPGEQFF.

CDR3 loop: CASSLIDTGELFF. The CDR3, as DNA: TGTGCCAGCAGCTTGATCGACACCGGGGAGCTGTTTTTT. The chain has TRBV5-4 and TRBJ2-2; D not certain. Looked up from germline, CDR1 is SGHNT and CDR2 is YYREEE (reference sequence). This CDR3 has 13 amino acids. With 1 base removed from V and 3 bases from J, the gap between germline ends came to 4 bases.

This clonotype was seen a few times. The V call is TRBV3-1, the J call TRBJ1-4; D unclear. Trimming left V 3 bases short and J 7 bases short, with 6 bases between. Germline CDR1 reads LGHDT; CDR2 reads YNNKEL (reference sequence). This CDR3 contains 12 residues. The CDR3 loop is CASSHWGEKLFF. The CDR3 DNA sequence: TGTGCCAGCAGCCATTGGGGTGAAAAACTGTTTTTT. Drawing the rest from reference TRBV3-1 and TRBJ1-4, the complete variable domain is DTAVSQTPKYLVTQMGNDKSIKCEQNLGHDTMYWYKQDSKKFLKIMFSYNNKELIINETVPNRFSPKSPDKAHLNLHINSLELGDSAVYFCASSHWGEKLFFGSGTQLSVL.

This clonotype was counted at least ten times. The gene calls are TRBV4-2 and TRBJ2-1, with 10 bases identical to TRBD2. The CDR3 loop spans 15 amino acids. Unmatched junction bases numbered 6, after V lost 4 bases and J lost 6 bases. CDR1 and CDR2 from the germline V gene are LGHNA and YNFKEQ. The CDR3 DNA sequence: TGTGCCAGCAGCCGCACTAGCGGGGCGAGCAATGAGCAGTTCTTC. As protein: CASSRTSGASNEQFF.

This clonotype was seen at least ten times. The chain employs TRBV2 and TRBJ2-7; no definite D call. V lost 8 bases and J 4 bases, leaving 15 bases between the germline ends. The germline CDR1 and CDR2 sequences are SNHLY and FYNNEI. The length of the CDR3 is 13 residues. The DNA for the CDR3 is TGTGCCAGCTCTGGAACCAACCCGTACGAGCAGTACTTC. This sequence encodes CASSGTNPYEQYF.

This clonotype was counted between two and nine times. The rearrangement uses TRBV9 and TRBJ2-2; D is unresolved. The V and J ends lost 1 base and 3 bases respectively, with 4 bases between them. The CDR3 has 13 amino acids. CDR1 and CDR2 from the germline V gene are SGDLS and YYNGEE. For the CDR3, the DNA is TGTGCCAGCAGCGTAAGGGACACCGGGGAGCTGTTTTTT. It specifies CASSVRDTGELFF. Combining the CDR3 with reference TRBV9 and TRBJ2-2 gives the whole variable domain DSGVTQTPKHLITATGQRVTLRCSPRSGDLSVYWYQQSLDQGLQFLIQYYNGEERAKGNILERFSAQQFPDLHSELNLSSLELGDSALYFCASSVRDTGELFFGEGSRLTVL.